These 16 T cell receptor beta chains were all obtained from the same sample, sequenced in a study of spatial heterogeneity in lung cancer. MiXCR, applied by TCRdb to the 5' RACE reads, yields one record per CDR3 protein. The sample has around 48,000 distinct CDR3 sequences, less than 6% seen once. Documented time point: sample taken at primary tumor resection. Unsorted samples of tumor, nontumor lung or frozen PBMC had their whole RNA sequenced. The sequenced sample was PBMCs, obtained at surgery. The receptors were sampled from a male donor with early-stage non-small cell lung cancer.

This clonotype appeared many times. V is TRBV3-1 and J is TRBJ2-4; D is possibly TRBD2 (5 bases). The CDR3 has 17 amino acids. The germline V gene has CDR1 LGHDT and CDR2 YNNKEL (reference sequence). The germline V and J ends were trimmed by 3 bases and 2 bases, with 17 bases remaining between them. CDR3 loop: CASSHGEGRTSKNIQYF. The CDR3 DNA sequence: TGTGCCAGCAGCCACGGCGAGGGCAGGACCTCCAAAAACATTCAGTACTTC.

This clonotype showed up many times. The V gene is TRBV15, the J gene TRBJ1-2; tentatively, D is TRBD1 (6 bases). V lost 2 bases to trimming and J lost 4 bases, with 14 bases between them. In germline, CDR1 is LNHNV, CDR2 YYDKDF (reference sequence). This CDR3 is built from 15 residues. CDR3 in amino acids: CATSRSRQVAYGYTF. In DNA form, the CDR3 reads TGTGCCACCAGCAGATCCAGACAGGTGGCCTATGGCTACACCTTC.

This clonotype was observed at least ten times. V is TRBV28 and J is TRBJ1-2, with 12 bases aligning to TRBD1. Germline CDR1 reads MDHEN; CDR2 reads SYDVKM. The CDR3 sequence is 15 residues long. Trimming took 2 bases from V and 8 from J; bases not matched to a gene: 6. Written as DNA, the CDR3 is TGTGCCAGCAGTTTAGGGGACAGGGGGCTTCGCGGCTACACCTTC. Translation gives CASSLGDRGLRGYTF.

This clonotype came up many times. The chain carries TRBV12-3 or TRBV12-4 and TRBJ2-1; 8 bases fit TRBD1. V dropped 1 base and J dropped 4; count of bases not matched to a gene: 3. There are 15 residues in the CDR3. CDR3 coding DNA: TGTGCCAGCAGTTTAGTAGGACAGGGATACAATGAGCAGTTCTTC. Its translation: CASSLVGQGYNEQFF.

There are many counts of this clonotype. This rearrangement joins TRBV4-1 to TRBJ2-3, with D perhaps given as TRBD1 or TRBD2 (5 bases each). Between the trimmed V and J ends, which lost 2 bases and 4 bases, there was a span of 16 bases. Germline assignment: CDR1 MGHRA and CDR2 YSYEKL. The CDR3 has 16 residues. This chain's CDR3 is CASSQMGTRRSDTQYF. CDR3 bases: TGCGCCAGCAGCCAAATGGGGACGCGCAGGTCAGATACGCAGTATTTT.

This clonotype appeared many times. This chain joins TRBV20-1 and TRBJ2-1; 10 nucleotides align to TRBD2. This CDR3 contains 15 residues. V was clipped by 0 bases and J by 8 bases; unmatched bases: 7. Germline V gives CDR1 DFQATT, CDR2 SNEGSKA (reference sequence). The CDR3 region is CSARDLAGEIYEQFF. The CDR3 DNA is TGCAGTGCTAGAGACCTAGCGGGAGAAATTTATGAGCAGTTCTTC.

The J gene is TRBJ1-4, the V gene TRBV19; possibly TRBD1 for D (6 bases). The V end lost 6 bases, the J end lost 8 bases, and 16 bases lay between the germline ends. The CDR3 is 14 amino acids. CDR1 LNHDA and CDR2 SQIVND come from the germline V gene (reference sequence). The CDR3 sequence is CASSITGSKEKLFF. CDR3 DNA: TGTGCCAGTAGCATAACAGGGAGTAAAGAAAAACTGTTTTTT.

This clonotype came up many times. The gene calls are TRBV15 and TRBJ2-7; 9 bases align to TRBD2. The ends lost 2 bases at V and 3 bases at J; junction bases unmatched: 2. The CDR3 runs 14 residues. The germline gives CDR1 LNHNV, CDR2 YYDKDF (reference sequence). The CDR3 region has the DNA TGTGCCACCAGCAGACTAGCGGGACGCTACGAGCAGTACTTC. Amino acid sequence: CATSRLAGRYEQYF.

The chain's CDR3 is CASSLQGGEQYF. CDR3 coding DNA: TGTGCCAGCAGTCTACAGGGCGGCGAGCAGTACTTC. This rearrangement joins TRBV6-5 to TRBJ2-7, with D possibly being TRBD1 (6 bases). V lost 5 bases to trimming and J lost 6 bases, with 11 bases between them. The CDR3 length is 12 residues. Germline values: CDR1 MNHEY, CDR2 SVGAGI.

The table lists this clonotype with many counts. The J gene is TRBJ2-1, the V gene TRBV5-1; TRBD1 matches at 9 bases. The germline gives CDR1 SGHRS, CDR2 YFSETQ. The ends lost 7 bases at V and 10 bases at J; junction bases unmatched: 9. CDR3 length: 13 residues. Written as DNA, the CDR3 is TGCGCCAGCGGATCACAGGGGGCTGACGAGCAGTTCTTC. It translates to CASGSQGADEQFF.

This clonotype was observed a handful of times. The J gene is TRBJ2-4, the V gene TRBV12-3 or TRBV12-4; tentatively, D is TRBD2 (6 bases). CDR3 length equals 13 residues. The germline V and J ends were trimmed by 2 bases and 6 bases, with 8 bases remaining between them. CDR3 coding DNA: TGTGCCAGCAGTTTACTGGAGGGAAACATTCAGTACTTC. Its translation: CASSLLEGNIQYF.

The chain carries TRBV6-5 and TRBJ1-1; D is possibly TRBD1 (6 bases). V was trimmed by 2 bases and J by 2 bases, leaving 9 bases between them. CDR1 is MNHEY and CDR2 is SVGAGI in the germline V gene. The CDR3 extends over 14 amino acids. DNA of the CDR3: TGTGCCAGCAGTTACGGGGGCCTCAACACTGAAGCTTTCTTT. Translated: CASSYGGLNTEAFF.

This clonotype was detected many times. The CDR3 DNA follows: TGTGCCAGCAGCGCTACGACTAGGGCCAATGAGCAGTTCTTC. This translates into CASSATTRANEQFF. V usage is TRBV9 and J usage is TRBJ2-1; possibly TRBD2 for D (6 bases). CDR1 is SGDLS, CDR2 YYNGEE, per germline. The CDR3 runs 14 residues. V was trimmed by 3 bases and J by 6 bases, leaving 13 bases between them.

This clonotype occurred many times. The chain employs TRBV7-2 and TRBJ2-7; 9 bases are shared with TRBD1. Germline V gives CDR1 SGHTA, CDR2 FQGNSA. V shed 4 bases and J 3 bases; nucleotides not matched to a gene: 7. The CDR3 consists of 15 residues. In DNA, the CDR3 is TGTGCCAGCAGCTGGTCCCCGGGACAGGGCTACGAGCAGTACTTC. It codes for CASSWSPGQGYEQYF.

The chain recombines TRBV10-1 with TRBJ2-7; no definite D call. V was pared by 7 bases and J by 6 bases, with 7 bases between. CDR1 WNHNN and CDR2 SYGVQD come from the germline V gene (reference sequence). The CDR3 has 10 residues. CDR3 residues: CASTVCEQYF. The CDR3 nucleotides are TGCGCCAGCACGGTCTGCGAGCAGTACTTC.

This clonotype was counted many times. The chain is built from TRBV7-8 and TRBJ2-2, with D possibly matching TRBD1 (5 bases). Germline V gene data show CDR1 as SGHVS and CDR2 as FQNEAQ. This CDR3 has 15 amino acids. V gave up 1 base and J gave up 1 base, with 7 bases separating them. In nucleotides, the CDR3 is TGTGCCAGCAGCTTAGTACAGGAGAACACCGGGGAGCTGTTTTTT. As protein: CASSLVQENTGELFF. Supplemented by reference TRBV7-8 and TRBJ2-2, the full variable domain reads GAGVSQSPRYKVAKRGQDVALRCDPISGHVSLFWYQQALGQGPEFLTYFQNEAQLDKSGLPSDRFFAERPEGSVSTLKIQRTQQEDSAVYLCASSLVQENTGELFFGEGSRLTVL.